The TCR beta chain described here comes from a study of cytomegalovirus exposure and HLA in healthy donors. Vbeta (60) and Jbeta (13) primers were used in the PCR. Method: immunoSEQ multiplex PCR; TCRdb's copy keeps in-frame clones and lacks some. The sample table sets out some 30,000 clones. The material sequenced was PBMCs. The clonotype originates from a middle-aged man in good health and CMV-seronegative.

This chain's CDR3 is CASSATSPSSYNEQFF. The DNA of the CDR3 is TGTGCCAGCAGTGCGACTAGCCCTAGCTCCTACAATGAGCAGTTCTTC. This chain uses TRBV6-9 with TRBJ2-1; 7 nucleotides match TRBD2. The CDR3 has 16 amino acids. V lost 5 bases to trimming and J lost 0 bases; unmatched junction nucleotides: 7. The germline V gene has CDR1 MNHGY and CDR2 SVAAGI.